Below, 26 T cell receptor beta chains from the same sample are listed, as sequenced in a study of blood T cell repertoires in COVID-19. TCRdb's table, derived via immunoSEQ multiplex PCR, lists solely in-frame clones and lacks some. Of 100,000 to 120,000 clones listed, about 80% are singletons. The sequenced sample was peripheral blood. All receptors come from a woman aged 40 to 49 with acute or convalescent COVID-19.

The chain is built from TRBV4-2 and TRBJ2-7; perhaps TRBD1 as D (6 bases). This CDR3 contains 15 residues. Germline lookup yields CDR1 LGHNA and CDR2 YNFKEQ. V lost 1 base to trimming and J lost 5 bases, with 15 bases between them. In DNA, the CDR3 is TGTGCCAGCAGCCAAGTTGCTTCACAGGGCCACGAGCAGTACTTC. Protein sequence: CASSQVASQGHEQYF.

V and J are TRBV5-1 and TRBJ1-2, with D possibly TRBD1 on 6 matching bases. Trimming stripped 1 base from V and 5 bases from J, with 18 bases between. CDR1 is SGHRS, CDR2 YFSETQ, per germline. The CDR3 is made up of 16 amino acids. The CDR3 region is CASSLTSGDYSYGYTF. CDR3 coding DNA: TGCGCCAGCAGCTTGACTTCAGGGGACTACAGTTATGGCTACACCTTC.

This chain connects TRBV6-6 to TRBJ1-2; D is ambiguous. V gave up 5 bases and J gave up 3 bases, with 10 bases separating them. Germline CDR1 reads MNHNY; CDR2 reads SVGAGI (reference sequence). The CDR3 is 13 amino acids. CDR3 protein: CASSTLQDYGYTF. CDR3 nucleotides: TGTGCCAGCAGTACTTTGCAGGACTATGGCTACACCTTC.

CDR3 nucleotide sequence: TGTGCCAGCAGCCAAGACAGGGGCTATAATTCACCCCTCCACTTT. Translating it yields CASSQDRGYNSPLHF. The chain employs TRBV3-1 (or the pseudogene TRBV3-2) and TRBJ1-6, with D possibly matching TRBD1 (6 bases). The CDR3 totals 15 residues. Germline-derived CDR1 and CDR2 are LGHDT and YNNKEL (reference sequence). Between the trimmed V and J ends, which lost 0 bases and 3 bases, there was a span of 6 bases.

The CDR3 protein is CASSPPSAGDSYEQYF. Written as DNA, the CDR3 is TGTGCCAGCTCACCACCGTCGGCGGGGGACTCCTACGAGCAGTACTTC. V gene TRBV18 combines with J gene TRBJ2-7; the match to TRBD2 covers 7 bases. V dropped 0 bases and J dropped 0; count of bases not matched to a gene: 5. Germline lookup yields CDR1 KGHSH and CDR2 LQKENI. CDR3 length: 16 amino acids.

The chain uses TRBV18 and TRBJ1-6; a possible D gene is TRBD1 (6 bases). Germline-derived CDR1 and CDR2 are KGHSH and LQKENI. The CDR3 length is 14 residues. Trimming pared 4 bases from V and 6 bases from J, leaving 10 bases between. In DNA form, the CDR3 reads TGTGCCAGCTCACAGGACAGTCGTAATTCACCCCTCCACTTT. Encoded protein: CASSQDSRNSPLHF. Based on the CDR3 plus reference TRBV18 and TRBJ1-6, the full variable domain is NAGVMQNPRHLVRRRGQEARLRCSPMKGHSHVYWYRQLPEEGLKFMVYLQKENIIDESGMPKERFSAEFPKEGPSILRIQQVVRGDSAAYFCASSQDSRNSPLHFGNGTRLTVT.

The chain is built from TRBV9 and TRBJ1-2; 8 bases fit TRBD1. The CDR3 spans 18 residues. The ends lost 0 bases at V and 11 bases at J; junction bases unmatched: 21. Germline CDR1 reads SGDLS; CDR2 reads YYNGEE. In nucleotides, the CDR3 is TGTGCCAGCAGCGTAGTTCGAGACAGGGGATATTCAGGACGTTTTTACACCTTC. As protein: CASSVVRDRGYSGRFYTF.

The chain has TRBV21-1 and TRBJ2-6; the table assigns TRBD1, which was not confirmed against the DNA. TRBV21-1 is shown as a pseudogene. This CDR3 is built from 16 residues. CDR3 coding DNA: TGTGCCAGCAGCTCCGGGACAGGGCCTGGGGCCAACGTCCTGACTTTC. Translation: CASSSGTGPGANVLTF.

The chain recombines TRBV19 with TRBJ1-2; 12 nucleotides line up with TRBD1. Germline V CDR1 and CDR2: LNHDA, SQIVND (reference sequence). The CDR3 consists of 15 residues. With V trimmed by 5 bases and J by 7 bases, 8 bases remained unmatched. The CDR3 is CASSVSGTGGLGYTF. The DNA of the CDR3 is TGTGCCAGTAGTGTATCCGGGACAGGGGGCCTTGGCTACACCTTC.

V is TRBV6-5 and J is TRBJ2-1; 9 positions agree with TRBD2. Trimming cost V 2 bases and J 7 bases; bases outside gene matches: 6. Germline assignment: CDR1 MNHEY and CDR2 SVGAGI. CDR3 length equals 15 residues. CDR3 coding DNA: TGTGCCAGCAGTTACCAGCGGGGGGCCCTTAATGAGCAGTTCTTC. Its translation: CASSYQRGALNEQFF.

The rearrangement links TRBV27 to TRBJ1-1; D gene unclear. Trimming left V 6 bases short and J 11 bases short, with 22 bases between. The germline gives CDR1 MNHEY, CDR2 SMNVEV (reference sequence). This CDR3 has 14 residues. CDR3 region: CASSNLPLIAKAFF. For the CDR3, the DNA is TGTGCCAGCAGCAACCTTCCACTTATCGCCAAGGCTTTCTTT.

The rearrangement uses TRBV7-2 and TRBJ2-3, with TRBD2 as a possible D gene (6 bases). CDR1 and CDR2 (germline): SGHTA, FQGNSA. V was clipped by 3 bases and J by 8 bases, with 15 bases between them. There are 14 residues in the CDR3. The CDR3 DNA sequence: TGTGCCAGCAGCTTGGGGGGACCTATCCCTACGCAGTATTTT. It translates to CASSLGGPIPTQYF.

The chain uses TRBV7-2 and TRBJ2-3; maybe TRBD2 (6 bases). Trimming removed 5 bases from V and 6 bases from J, with 12 bases in between. Germline V gives CDR1 SGHTA, CDR2 FQGNSA. The CDR3 has 13 residues. CDR3 amino acids: CASSAREVDTQYF. In DNA, the CDR3 is TGTGCCAGCAGCGCCAGGGAGGTGGATACGCAGTATTTT.

The gene calls are TRBV30 and TRBJ1-2; no firm D call. This CDR3 region has 15 residues. Germline CDR1 is GTSNPN and CDR2 is SVGIG (reference sequence). V was pared by 4 bases and J by 4 bases, with 19 bases between. The CDR3 region is CAWTPGGMGLYGYTF. The CDR3 DNA is TGTGCCTGGACCCCGGGCGGGATGGGCCTCTATGGCTACACCTTC.

J is TRBJ2-2 and V is TRBV4-3; no firm D call. Per germline, CDR1 LGHNA and CDR2 YSLEER. Trimming took 1 base from V and 4 from J, leaving 10 bases between them. There are 15 residues in the CDR3. CDR3 nucleotide sequence: TGCGCCAGCAGCCAAGTTACCCCCGGCACCGGGGAGCTGTTTTTT. It translates to CASSQVTPGTGELFF.

The chain uses TRBV4-1 and TRBJ1-1; D remains unclear. Germline V gene lookup returns CDR1 MGHRA and CDR2 YSYEKL. V was pared by 0 bases and J by 4 bases, with 6 bases between. There are 13 residues in the CDR3. The CDR3 DNA reads as TGCGCCAGCAGCCAAGATTCCGGCACTGAAGCTTTCTTT. Translating gives CASSQDSGTEAFF.

Only a few counts were recorded for this clone. The rearrangement joins TRBV6-5 to TRBJ2-7; 9 bases are shared with TRBD1. This CDR3 has 14 residues. Germline CDR1 and CDR2: MNHEY and SVGAGI. Unmatched junction bases numbered 4, after V lost 5 bases and J lost 2 bases. For the CDR3, the DNA is TGTGCCAGCAGTAGAGGACAGGGGCCCTACGAGCAGTACTTC. It codes for CASSRGQGPYEQYF.

CDR3 loop: CAWSRLGQKNTEAFF. The CDR3 DNA sequence: TGTGCCTGGAGTCGTCTGGGACAGAAGAACACTGAAGCTTTCTTT. V usage is TRBV30 and J usage is TRBJ1-1; 7 nucleotides match TRBD1. Germline CDR1 GTSNPN, CDR2 SVGIG (reference sequence). The CDR3 has 15 residues. Trimming at V came to 2 bases and at J to 1 base, leaving 7 bases not matched to a gene.

This clone was observed a single time. The V call is TRBV7-9, the J call TRBJ2-5; the D gene is possibly TRBD2 (5 bases). Germline V gene data show CDR1 as SEHNR and CDR2 as FQNEAQ (reference sequence). Trimming pared 1 base from V and 0 bases from J, leaving 9 bases between. This CDR3 is 15 amino acids long. CDR3 DNA sequence: TGTGCCAGCAGCTTAGGAGCCGGGGACCAAGAGACCCAGTACTTC. Translation: CASSLGAGDQETQYF.

The chain carries TRBV7-2 and TRBJ2-7; 10 bases are shared with TRBD2. V trimming: 6 bases; J trimming: 9 bases; junction bases outside the gene matches: 14. Per the germline V gene, CDR1 is SGHTA and CDR2 is FQGNSA. CDR3 length: 15 amino acids. The CDR3 nucleotides are TGTGCCAGCAGTAGAGAAGCGGGGGGGACTACGACGCAGTACTTC. It translates to CASSREAGGTTTQYF.

The chain carries TRBV6-1 and TRBJ1-1, with D unclear. The germline gives CDR1 MNHNS, CDR2 SASEGT. CDR3 length: 14 residues. The V gene lost 3 bases and the J gene lost 11 bases, with 19 bases spanning the gap. CDR3 region: CASSEVTHTSRAFF. CDR3 in DNA: TGTGCCAGCAGTGAGGTAACCCACACTTCGAGGGCTTTCTTT.

V and J are TRBV2 and TRBJ2-7, with D possibly matching TRBD2 (5 bases). V dropped 7 bases and J dropped 1 base, with 11 bases sitting between them. This CDR3 spans 13 amino acids. Germline V CDR1 and CDR2: SNHLY, FYNNEI. The CDR3 is CASNIRGSYEQYF. CDR3 sequence (DNA): TGTGCCAGCAATATACGGGGATCCTACGAGCAGTACTTC.

The chain combines TRBV12-5 with TRBJ2-1; 10 bases are a match to TRBD2. J was trimmed by 2 bases and V by 6 bases; bases with no gene match: 4. Germline-derived CDR1 and CDR2 are LGHNT and FRNRAP. This CDR3 has 15 residues. This chain's CDR3 is CASGLSGGAYNEQFF. CDR3 DNA sequence: TGTGCTAGTGGACTAAGCGGGGGGGCCTACAATGAGCAGTTCTTC.

This clone was seen only once. The chain joins TRBV6-5 to TRBJ1-2; no clear D. V was clipped by 0 bases and J by 1 base, with 6 bases between them. The germline V gene has CDR1 MNHEY and CDR2 SVGAGI. The CDR3 is 14 amino acids. CDR3 sequence reads: CASSYSSVNYGYTF. CDR3 DNA: TGTGCCAGCAGTTACTCTTCGGTTAACTATGGCTACACCTTC.

As DNA, the CDR3 is TGTGCCAGCAGTTTATTACAGGGCGGGAGAAATAATTCACCCCTCCACTTT. Encoded protein: CASSLLQGGRNNSPLHF. V and J are TRBV27 and TRBJ1-6; tentatively, D is TRBD1 (6 bases). The V end lost 1 base, the J end lost 5 bases, and 15 bases lay between the germline ends. The CDR3 covers 17 residues. Germline V gene lookup returns CDR1 MNHEY and CDR2 SMNVEV (reference sequence).

V is TRBV7-6 and J is TRBJ2-1; 10 bases are shared with TRBD2. This CDR3 has 17 amino acids. Germline V gene sequence: CDR1 SGHVS, CDR2 FNYEAQ. The J segment lost 4 bases and the V segment lost 5 bases, leaving 11 bases of the junction unmatched. This CDR3 reads CASSVLLAGNLYNEQFF. CDR3 sequence (DNA): TGTGCCAGCAGCGTCTTACTAGCGGGGAATTTGTACAATGAGCAGTTCTTC.